This T cell receptor (beta chain) came from a study of shared clonotypes between healthy human individuals. General study points: Apart from blood, nothing was sampled; tissue repertoires likely differ.

Into CD45RA+ naive and CD45RA-negative memory subsets, the CD4+ cells were split. This table comes from immunoSEQ multiplex PCR, and its TCRdb copy is limited to in-frame clones, with some not included. The sample shows millions of clones, just over 90% of them seen only once. Germline CDR1 and CDR2: MGHRA and YSYEKL. The CDR3 runs 15 residues. V was pared by 6 bases and J by 0 bases, with 11 bases between. This clone was recorded once. Its target is not known. The J gene is TRBJ1-4, the V gene TRBV4-1; D remains ambiguous. This receptor was obtained from a man younger than 35 in good health. The specimen sequenced was naive CD4+ T cells sorted from blood. Subset specified: CD45RA+ positively selected. CDR3 coding DNA: TGCGCCAGCAGGCGTAAGGGCTCAACTAATGAAAAACTGTTTTTT. Its protein is CASRRKGSTNEKLFF.